The rows below give T cell receptor beta chains drawn from one sample of a study of cytomegalovirus exposure and HLA in healthy donors. Only in-frame clones appear in the TCRdb table, and some are missing; sequencing was by immunoSEQ multiplex PCR. The repertoire includes about 200,000 clones, roughly 80% of them detected once, and around 6% sits in the top ten. Input material: PBMCs. These receptor sequences come from a woman between 45 and 60 years old in good health and CMV-seropositive. CDR3s leave out the opening cysteine and the closing phenylalanine or tryptophan. Expanded clones are given a class, and other clones once, few, many or no size at all.

>TRBV15|TRBJ2-7|few
ATSRALAGGDYEQY
>TRBV10-1|TRBJ1-5|few
ASRALGPQH
>TRBV6-1|TRBJ2-5|-
ASSESSNRGGETQY
>TRBV5-1|TRBJ2-7|-
ASSSQGISYEQY
>TRBV5-4|TRBJ2-3|-
ASSLGGDTQY
>TRBV7-2|TRBJ2-3|-
ASSPGYSWDSGDTQY
>TRBV7-8|TRBJ2-1|-
ASSEGLAGGGEQF
>TRBV28|TRBJ2-5|-
ASSLGGRGQETQY
>TRBV7-9|TRBJ2-7|-
ASSLTGTGVYEQY
>TRBV6-4|TRBJ1-1|-
ASSGSGDSRVAF
>TRBV4-1|TRBJ2-1|-
ASRHILAGGPREQF
>TRBV28|TRBJ2-2|-
ASSLPPGQGWTGELF
>TRBV27|TRBJ2-7|-
ASSSPSGFEQY
>TRBV11-1|TRBJ2-3|-
ASRGGIHNTDTQY
>TRBV7-9|TRBJ2-7|once
ASRRTGGSYEQY
>TRBV11-2|TRBJ1-2|-
ASSFQGSYGYT
>TRBV27|TRBJ2-7|-
ASSYRQGPYEQY
>TRBV5-6|TRBJ2-2|-
ASSFARTGELF
>TRBV2|TRBJ1-2|few
ASSERANYGYT
>TRBV5-1|TRBJ2-2|-
ASSLTDRLAGELF
>TRBV4-3|TRBJ2-5|-
ASSPGLAGGIQETQY
>TRBV29-1|TRBJ1-2|-
SVDRHLGGGYT
>TRBV5-6|TRBJ2-5|-
ASSWGQGGIETQY
>TRBV27|TRBJ1-1|-
ASSLSTGANTEAF
>TRBV18|TRBJ2-6|-
ASSPLEGGAGANGLT
>TRBV2|TRBJ2-5|-
ASKGQGQETQY
>TRBV11-3|TRBJ2-1|once
ASSFGHEQF
>TRBV7-9|TRBJ1-6|once
ASSLGGRGYNSPLH
>TRBV11-2|TRBJ2-6|-
ASRKGVRDSRNGLT
>TRBV25-1|TRBJ1-1|-
ASREGGALATEAF
>TRBV5-4|TRBJ2-5|once
ASSWGTSGRPSQETQY
>TRBV7-2|TRBJ2-5|-
ASSLDLSGGQETQY
>TRBV4-3|TRBJ1-1|-
ASSQDPTGNTEAF
>TRBV5-4|TRBJ2-1|-
ASSHRDRLYNEQF
>TRBV19|TRBJ2-3|-
ASSPGLAGVGDTQY
>TRBV7-2|TRBJ2-1|-
ASRFRPPRQGAGNEQF
>TRBV18|TRBJ2-5|-
ASSGPLALKETQY
>TRBV6-6|TRBJ2-5|few
ASSYPGEQGMETQY
>TRBV15|TRBJ1-1|-
ATSREQTDTEAF
>TRBV7-9|TRBJ2-5|-
ASSSRPGDQETQY
>TRBV10-2|TRBJ2-4|few
ASSESRGGELAKNIQY
>TRBV2|TRBJ2-3|few
ASRRTGSDTQY
>TRBV7-2|TRBJ1-5|few
ASSLGRAPGAQH
>TRBV27|TRBJ1-5|few
ASRRDRGSNQPQH
>TRBV9|TRBJ2-3|-
ASSPSRAGALTDTQY
>TRBV6-1|TRBJ2-7|-
ATGGNEQY
>TRBV18|TRBJ2-5|-
ASSPPGQMYQETQY
>TRBV5-4|TRBJ1-2|-
ASSLKTETGYT
>TRBV27|TRBJ1-5|-
ASSGNNQPQH
>TRBV5-6|TRBJ2-1|-
ASSRRPGLAAVTEQF
>TRBV18|TRBJ1-3|-
ASSLTRDSGGNTIY
>TRBV6-1|TRBJ2-7|-
ASSEYKGESVDEQY
>TRBV9|TRBJ2-1|-
ASSLRGTLYNEQF
>TRBV18|TRBJ1-1|once
ASSPRQGINTEAF